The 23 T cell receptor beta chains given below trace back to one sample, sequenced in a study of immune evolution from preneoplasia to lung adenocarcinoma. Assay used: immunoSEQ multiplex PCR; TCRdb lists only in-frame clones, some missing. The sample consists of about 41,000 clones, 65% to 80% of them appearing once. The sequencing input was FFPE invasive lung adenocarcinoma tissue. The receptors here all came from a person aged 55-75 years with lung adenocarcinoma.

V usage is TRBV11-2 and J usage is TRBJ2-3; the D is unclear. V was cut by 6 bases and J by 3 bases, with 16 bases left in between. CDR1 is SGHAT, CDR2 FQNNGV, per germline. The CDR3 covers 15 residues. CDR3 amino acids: CASSYSPVTTDTQYF. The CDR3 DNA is TGTGCCAGCAGTTACTCCCCGGTCACAACAGATACGCAGTATTTT.

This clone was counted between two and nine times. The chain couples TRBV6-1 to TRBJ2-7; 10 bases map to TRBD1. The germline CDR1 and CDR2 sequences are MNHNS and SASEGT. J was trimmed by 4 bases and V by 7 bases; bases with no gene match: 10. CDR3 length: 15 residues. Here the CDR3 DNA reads TGTGCCAGCACCATTGACAGGGGGCGCGGATACGAGCAGTACTTC. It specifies CASTIDRGRGYEQYF.

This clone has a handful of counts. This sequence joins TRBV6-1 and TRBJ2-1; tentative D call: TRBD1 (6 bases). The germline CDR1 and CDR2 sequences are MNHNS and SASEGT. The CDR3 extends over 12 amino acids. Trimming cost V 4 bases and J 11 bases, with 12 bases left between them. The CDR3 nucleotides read TGTGCCAGCAGTGCCACGACAGGCCAGCAGTTCTTC. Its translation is CASSATTGQQFF.

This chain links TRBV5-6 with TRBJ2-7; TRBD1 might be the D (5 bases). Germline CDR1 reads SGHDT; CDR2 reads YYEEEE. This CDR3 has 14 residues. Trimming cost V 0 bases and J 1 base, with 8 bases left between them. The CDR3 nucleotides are TGTGCCAGCAGCTTGGGGACAATATCCTACGAGCAGTACTTC. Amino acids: CASSLGTISYEQYF.

The CDR3 sequence: CASSSRVVRSGELFF. The CDR3 DNA sequence: TGTGCCAGTAGTAGCCGGGTGGTGAGGTCCGGGGAGCTGTTTTTT. The genes are TRBV19 and TRBJ2-2, with D uncertain. With 4 bases removed from V and 6 bases from J, the gap between germline ends came to 15 bases. Per the germline V gene, CDR1 is LNHDA and CDR2 is SQIVND (reference sequence). This CDR3 has 15 amino acids.

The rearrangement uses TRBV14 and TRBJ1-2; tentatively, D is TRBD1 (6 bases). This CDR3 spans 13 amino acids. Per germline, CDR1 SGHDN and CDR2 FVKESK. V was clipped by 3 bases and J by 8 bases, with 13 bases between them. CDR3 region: CASSQARGRGYTF. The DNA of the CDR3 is TGTGCCAGCAGCCAGGCCAGGGGCCGCGGCTACACCTTC.

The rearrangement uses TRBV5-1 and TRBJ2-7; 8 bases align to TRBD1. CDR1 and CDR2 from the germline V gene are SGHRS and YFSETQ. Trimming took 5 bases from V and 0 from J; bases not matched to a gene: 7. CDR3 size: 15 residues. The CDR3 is CASRLPGQASYEQYF. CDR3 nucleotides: TGCGCCAGCAGGCTACCGGGACAGGCCTCCTACGAGCAGTACTTC. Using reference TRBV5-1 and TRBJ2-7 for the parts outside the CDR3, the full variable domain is KAGVTQTPRYLIKTRGQQVTLSCSPISGHRSVSWYQQTPGQGLQFLFEYFSETQRNKGNFPGRFSGRQFSNSRSEMNVSTLELGDSALYLCASRLPGQASYEQYFGPGTRLTVT.

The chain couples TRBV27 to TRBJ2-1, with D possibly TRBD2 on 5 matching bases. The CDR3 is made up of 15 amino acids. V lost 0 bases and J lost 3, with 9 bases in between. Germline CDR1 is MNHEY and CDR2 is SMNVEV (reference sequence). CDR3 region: CASSLSMTNYNEQFF. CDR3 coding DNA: TGTGCCAGCAGTTTATCAATGACTAACTACAATGAGCAGTTCTTC.

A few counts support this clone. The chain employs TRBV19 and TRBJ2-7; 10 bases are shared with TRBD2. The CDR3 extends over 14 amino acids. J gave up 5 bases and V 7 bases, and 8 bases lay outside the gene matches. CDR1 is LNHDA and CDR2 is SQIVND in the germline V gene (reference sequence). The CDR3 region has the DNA TGTGCCAGTAAAGCTAGCGGGAGTGCCCACGAGCAGTACTTC. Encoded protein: CASKASGSAHEQYF.

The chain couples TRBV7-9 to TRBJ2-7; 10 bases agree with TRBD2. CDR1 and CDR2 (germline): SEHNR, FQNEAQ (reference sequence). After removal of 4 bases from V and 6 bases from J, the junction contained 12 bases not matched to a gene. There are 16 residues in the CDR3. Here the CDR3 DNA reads TGTGCCAGCAGCTCCCCTCTAGCGGGAGATGGGCGCGAGCAGTACTTC. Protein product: CASSSPLAGDGREQYF.

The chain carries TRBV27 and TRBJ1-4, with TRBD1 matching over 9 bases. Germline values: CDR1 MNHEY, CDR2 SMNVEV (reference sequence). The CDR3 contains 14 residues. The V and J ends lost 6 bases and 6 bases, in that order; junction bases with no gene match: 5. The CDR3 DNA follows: TGTGCCAGCAGCTCCGGGACAGGGTATGAAAAACTGTTTTTT. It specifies CASSSGTGYEKLFF.

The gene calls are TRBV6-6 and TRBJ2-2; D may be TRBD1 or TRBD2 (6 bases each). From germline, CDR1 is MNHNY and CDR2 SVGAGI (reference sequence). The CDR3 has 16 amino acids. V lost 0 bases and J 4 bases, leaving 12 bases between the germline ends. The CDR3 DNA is TGTGCCAGCAGTTACTCTAGGGGGGTCGGCACCGGGGAGCTGTTTTTT. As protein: CASSYSRGVGTGELFF.

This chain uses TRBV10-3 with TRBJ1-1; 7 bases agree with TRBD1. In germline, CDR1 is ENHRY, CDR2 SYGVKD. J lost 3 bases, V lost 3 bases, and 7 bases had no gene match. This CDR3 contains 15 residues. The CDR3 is CAISDLGGRDTEAFF. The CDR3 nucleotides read TGTGCCATCAGTGATTTAGGGGGCCGGGACACTGAAGCTTTCTTT.

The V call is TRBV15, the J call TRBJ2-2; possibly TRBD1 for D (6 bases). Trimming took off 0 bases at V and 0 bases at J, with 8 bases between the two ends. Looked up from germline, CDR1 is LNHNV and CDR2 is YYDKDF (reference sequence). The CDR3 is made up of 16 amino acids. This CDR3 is CATSRDYRANTGELFF. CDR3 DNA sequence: TGTGCCACCAGCAGAGATTACAGGGCGAACACCGGGGAGCTGTTTTTT.

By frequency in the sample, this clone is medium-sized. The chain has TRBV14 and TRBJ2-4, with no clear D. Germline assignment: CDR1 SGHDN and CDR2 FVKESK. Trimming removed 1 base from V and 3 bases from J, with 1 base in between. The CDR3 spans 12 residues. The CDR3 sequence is CASSQGKNIQYF. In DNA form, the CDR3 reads TGTGCCAGCAGCCAAGGCAAAAACATTCAGTACTTC.

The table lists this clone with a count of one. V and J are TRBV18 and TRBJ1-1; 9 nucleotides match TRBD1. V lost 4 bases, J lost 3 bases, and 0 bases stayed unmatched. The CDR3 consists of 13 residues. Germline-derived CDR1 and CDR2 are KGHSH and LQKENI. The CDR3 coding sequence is TGTGCCAGCTCACGGACAGGGGACACTGAAGCTTTCTTT. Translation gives CASSRTGDTEAFF. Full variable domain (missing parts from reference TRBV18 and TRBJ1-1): NAGVMQNPRHLVRRRGQEARLRCSPMKGHSHVYWYRQLPEEGLKFMVYLQKENIIDESGMPKERFSAEFPKEGPSILRIQQVVRGDSAAYFCASSRTGDTEAFFGQGTRLTVV.

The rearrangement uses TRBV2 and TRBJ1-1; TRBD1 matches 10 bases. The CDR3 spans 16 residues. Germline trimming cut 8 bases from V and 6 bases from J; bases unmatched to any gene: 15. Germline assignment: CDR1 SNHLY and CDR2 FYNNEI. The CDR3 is CASRKTGGASSSEAFF. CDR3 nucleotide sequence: TGTGCCAGCCGCAAGACAGGGGGCGCGAGTAGCTCTGAAGCTTTCTTT.

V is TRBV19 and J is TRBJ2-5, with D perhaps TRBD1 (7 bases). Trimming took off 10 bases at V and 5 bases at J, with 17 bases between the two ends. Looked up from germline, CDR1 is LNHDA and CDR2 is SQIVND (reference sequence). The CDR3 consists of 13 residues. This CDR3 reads CATSRGRSETQYF. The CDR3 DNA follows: TGTGCCACTTCCAGGGGGAGGTCGGAGACCCAGTACTTC.

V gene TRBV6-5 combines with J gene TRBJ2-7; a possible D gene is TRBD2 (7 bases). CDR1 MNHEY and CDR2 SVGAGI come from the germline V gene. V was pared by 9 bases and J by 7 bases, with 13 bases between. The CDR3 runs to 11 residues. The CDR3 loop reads CASRGAEEQYF. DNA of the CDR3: TGTGCCAGTCGGGGGGCGGAAGAGCAGTACTTC.

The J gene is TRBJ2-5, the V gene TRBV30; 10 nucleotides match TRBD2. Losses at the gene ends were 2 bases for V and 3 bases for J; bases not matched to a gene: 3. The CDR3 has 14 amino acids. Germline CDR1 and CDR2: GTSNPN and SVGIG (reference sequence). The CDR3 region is CAWSPGTSEETQYF. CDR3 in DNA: TGTGCCTGGAGTCCCGGGACTAGCGAAGAGACCCAGTACTTC.

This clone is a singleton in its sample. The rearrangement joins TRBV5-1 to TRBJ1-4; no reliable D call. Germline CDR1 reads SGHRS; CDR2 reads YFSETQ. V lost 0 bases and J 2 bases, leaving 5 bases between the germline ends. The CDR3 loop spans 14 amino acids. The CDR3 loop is CASSLEGTNEKLFF. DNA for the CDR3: TGCGCCAGCAGCTTGGAAGGGACTAATGAAAAACTGTTTTTT.

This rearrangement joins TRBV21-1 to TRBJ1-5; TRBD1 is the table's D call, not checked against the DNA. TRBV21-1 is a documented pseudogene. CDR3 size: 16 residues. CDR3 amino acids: CASSKEEDRINQPQHF. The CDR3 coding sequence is TGTGCCAGCAGCAAAGAGGAGGACAGGATCAATCAGCCCCAGCATTTT.

CDR3 in DNA: TGTGCCAGCTCACCACCAGGGTCTGAGAGGAATGAGCAGTTCTTC. This gives the protein CASSPPGSERNEQFF. The gene calls are TRBV18 and TRBJ2-1, with D uncertain. The CDR3 runs 15 residues. V lost 0 bases, J lost 7 bases, and 13 bases lay in between. The germline gives CDR1 KGHSH, CDR2 LQKENI.